These T cell receptor beta chains were read from a single sample in a study of T cell responses to AZD1222 COVID-19 vaccine. Assay: immunoSEQ multiplex PCR; the TCRdb copy retains only in-frame clones and omits some. Of fewer than 300,000 clones in the sample, 85% to 95% were seen once. The sample was peripheral blood, taken on day 0 of AZD1222 vaccination. These TCRs come from an adult in good health. Each CDR3 is given with its conserved first and last residue. The order of the fields is V gene, D gene, J gene, clone size, CDR3 DNA, CDR3 protein. D genes are given only for firm matches. Part of the rows lack a size; the others show once, few, many or a class for expanded clones.

TRBV4-3,-,TRBJ2-3,-,TGCGCCAGCAGCCAAGGTGTAGGGGAAGCTCCCGGGGGAGATACGCAGTATTTT,CASSQGVGEAPGGDTQYF
TRBV6-5,TRBD1,TRBJ2-7,-,TGTGCCAGCAGTTACTCGAGGTCAGGGGGCTACGAGCAGTACTTC,CASSYSRSGGYEQYF
TRBV12-3/TRBV12-4,-,TRBJ1-3,-,TGTGCCAGCACCCTAAAAGGAAACACCATATATTTT,CASTLKGNTIYF
TRBV11-2,-,TRBJ2-7,-,TGTGCCAGCAGCTTAGGGGACGGATCCTACGAGCAGTACTTC,CASSLGDGSYEQYF
TRBV6-5,-,TRBJ1-3,-,TGTGCCAGCATAGGCCAAAGCTCTGGAAACACCATATATTTT,CASIGQSSGNTIYF
TRBV6-6,-,TRBJ2-1,-,TGTGCCAGCAGTTCGAGCCGGGAGCAGTTCTTC,CASSSSREQFF
TRBV28,TRBD1,TRBJ1-5,-,TGTGCCAGCAGATCTACAGGGGGCTATCAGCCCCAGCATTTT,CASRSTGGYQPQHF
TRBV10-3,TRBD1,TRBJ2-7,-,TGTGCCATCAGCACGACAGGGATTCTCTCCTACGAGCAGTACTTC,CAISTTGILSYEQYF
TRBV20-1,-,TRBJ1-4,-,TGCAGTGCCAAAGGGGGTGAAAAACTGTTTTTT,CSAKGGEKLFF
TRBV28,-,TRBJ2-3,once,TGTGCCAGCAGGGGGCCCACAGATACGCAGTATTTT,CASRGPTDTQYF
TRBV4-1,-,TRBJ1-2,-,TGCGCCAGCAGCCAAGGGTTCGGCGGTAACTATGGCTACACCTTC,CASSQGFGGNYGYTF
TRBV3-1/TRBV3-2,-,TRBJ2-5,-,TGTGCCAGCAGCCAAGAAGGCCTAGTCGGCGAGACCCAGTACTTC,CASSQEGLVGETQYF
TRBV19,-,TRBJ1-5,-,TGTGCCACTAGAGGACAGAAGAATCAGCCCCAGCATTTT,CATRGQKNQPQHF
TRBV24-1,TRBD2,TRBJ2-1,-,TGTGCCACCAGTGATCCCGGACTAGCGGGAGGTAATGAGCAGTTCTTC,CATSDPGLAGGNEQFF
TRBV10-3,-,TRBJ2-2,-,TGTGCCACCGAACGATCCGGCCCAACCACCGGGGAGCTGTTTTTT,CATERSGPTTGELFF
TRBV28,TRBD2,TRBJ2-3,-,TGTGCCAGCAGTTCGATTAGCGGGAGAACAGATACGCAGTATTTT,CASSSISGRTDTQYF